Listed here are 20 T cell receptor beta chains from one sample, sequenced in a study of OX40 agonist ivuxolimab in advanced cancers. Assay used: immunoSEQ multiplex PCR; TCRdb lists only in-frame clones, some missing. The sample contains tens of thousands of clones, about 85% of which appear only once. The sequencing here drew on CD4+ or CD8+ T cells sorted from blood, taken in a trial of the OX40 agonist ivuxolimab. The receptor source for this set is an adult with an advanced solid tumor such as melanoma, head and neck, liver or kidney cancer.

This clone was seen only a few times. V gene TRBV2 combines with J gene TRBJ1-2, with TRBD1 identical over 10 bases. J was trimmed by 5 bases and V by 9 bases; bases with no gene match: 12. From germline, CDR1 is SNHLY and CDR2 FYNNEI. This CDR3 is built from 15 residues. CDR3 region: CARQKGTGARYGYTF. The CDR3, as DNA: TGTGCCAGACAGAAAGGGACAGGGGCGAGGTATGGCTACACCTTC.

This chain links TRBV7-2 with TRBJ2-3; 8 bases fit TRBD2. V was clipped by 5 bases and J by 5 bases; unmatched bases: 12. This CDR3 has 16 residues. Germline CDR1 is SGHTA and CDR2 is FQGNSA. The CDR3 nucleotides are TGTGCCAGCAGCCGGGGTAGCGGGGTCCGGGGAGATACGCAGTATTTT. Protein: CASSRGSGVRGDTQYF.

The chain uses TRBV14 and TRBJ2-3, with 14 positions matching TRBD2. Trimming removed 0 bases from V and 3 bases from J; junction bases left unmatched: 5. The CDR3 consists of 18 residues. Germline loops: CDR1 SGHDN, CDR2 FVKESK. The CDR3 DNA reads TGTGCCAGCAGCCAAGAATGGAGGACTAGCGGGGGGACAGATACGCAGTATTTT. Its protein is CASSQEWRTSGGTDTQYF.

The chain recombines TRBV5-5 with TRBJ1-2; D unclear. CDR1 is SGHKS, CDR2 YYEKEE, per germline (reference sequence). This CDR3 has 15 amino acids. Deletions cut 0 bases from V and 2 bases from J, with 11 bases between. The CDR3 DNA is TGTGCCAGCAGCTTGGCGAGTGTGGCAAACTATGGCTACACCTTC. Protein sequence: CASSLASVANYGYTF.

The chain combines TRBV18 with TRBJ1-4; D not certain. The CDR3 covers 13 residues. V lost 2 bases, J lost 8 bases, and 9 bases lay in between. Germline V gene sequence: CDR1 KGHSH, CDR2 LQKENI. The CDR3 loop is CASSPGEREKLFF. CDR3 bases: TGTGCCAGCTCACCAGGCGAGAGGGAAAAACTGTTTTTT.

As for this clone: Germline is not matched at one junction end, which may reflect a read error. The CDR3 region is CASSFGPSGSTIYF. The CDR3 nucleotides are TGCGCCAGCAGCTTTGGCCCGTCTGGAAGCACCATATATTTT. V usage is TRBV5-1 and J usage is TRBJ1-3; D is uncertain. The germline V gene encodes CDR1 SGHRS and CDR2 YFSETQ. The CDR3 sequence is 14 residues long.

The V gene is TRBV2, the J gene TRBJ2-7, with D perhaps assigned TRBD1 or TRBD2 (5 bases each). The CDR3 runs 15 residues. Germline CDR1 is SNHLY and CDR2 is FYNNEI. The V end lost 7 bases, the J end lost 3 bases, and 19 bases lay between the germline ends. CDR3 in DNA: TGTGCCAGCACGTCCTTAGGGGAGCAGGACTACGAGCAGTACTTC. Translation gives CASTSLGEQDYEQYF.

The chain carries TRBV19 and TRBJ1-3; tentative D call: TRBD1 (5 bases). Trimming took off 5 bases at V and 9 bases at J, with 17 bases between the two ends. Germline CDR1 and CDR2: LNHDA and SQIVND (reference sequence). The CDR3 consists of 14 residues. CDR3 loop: CASSLGGTSATIYF. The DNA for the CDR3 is TGTGCCAGTAGTTTGGGGGGGACTTCGGCCACCATATATTTT. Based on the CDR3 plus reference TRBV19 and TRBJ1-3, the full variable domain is DGGITQSPKYLFRKEGQNVTLSCEQNLNHDAMYWYRQDPGQGLRLIYYSQIVNDFQKGDIAEGYSVSREKKESFPLTVTSAQKNPTAFYLCASSLGGTSATIYFGEGSWLTVV.

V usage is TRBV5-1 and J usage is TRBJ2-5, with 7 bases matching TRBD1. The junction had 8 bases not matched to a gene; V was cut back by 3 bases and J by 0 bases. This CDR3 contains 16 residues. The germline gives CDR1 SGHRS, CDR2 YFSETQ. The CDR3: CASSYYSGTDQETQYF. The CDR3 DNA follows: TGCGCCAGCAGCTACTACTCCGGGACAGACCAAGAGACCCAGTACTTC.

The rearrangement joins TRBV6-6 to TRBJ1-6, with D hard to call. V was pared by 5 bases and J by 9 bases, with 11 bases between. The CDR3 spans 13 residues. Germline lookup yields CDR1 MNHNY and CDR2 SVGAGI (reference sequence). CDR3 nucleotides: TGTGCCAGCAGTCGTCTAGAAGGTTCACCCCTCCACTTT. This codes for CASSRLEGSPLHF.

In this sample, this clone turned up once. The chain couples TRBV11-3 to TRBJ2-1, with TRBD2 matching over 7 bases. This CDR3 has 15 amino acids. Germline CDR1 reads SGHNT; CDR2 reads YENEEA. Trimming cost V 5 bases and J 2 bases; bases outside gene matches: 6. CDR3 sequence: CASSDPSGTYNEQFF. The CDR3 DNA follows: TGTGCCAGCAGCGACCCCAGCGGGACCTACAATGAGCAGTTCTTC.

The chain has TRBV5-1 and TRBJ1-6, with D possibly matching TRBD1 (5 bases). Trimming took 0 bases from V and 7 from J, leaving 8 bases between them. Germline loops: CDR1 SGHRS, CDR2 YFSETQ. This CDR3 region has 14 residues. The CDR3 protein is CASSLGGYNSPLHF. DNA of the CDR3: TGCGCCAGCAGCTTGGGGGGGTACAATTCACCCCTCCACTTT.

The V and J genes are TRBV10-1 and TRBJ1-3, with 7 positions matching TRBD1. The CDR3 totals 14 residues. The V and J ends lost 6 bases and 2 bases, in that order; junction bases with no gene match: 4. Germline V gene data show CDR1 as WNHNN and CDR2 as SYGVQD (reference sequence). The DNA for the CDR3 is TGCGCCAGCAGACAGGGGACGGCTGGAAACACCATATATTTT. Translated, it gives CASRQGTAGNTIYF.

This CDR3 reads CASSPSGQGRHEQYF. The CDR3 DNA reads TGTGCCAGCAGTCCCTCGGGACAGGGGAGGCACGAGCAGTACTTC. The chain recombines TRBV28 with TRBJ2-7; 10 bases line up with TRBD1. From germline, CDR1 is MDHEN and CDR2 SYDVKM. J was trimmed by 5 bases and V by 5 bases; bases with no gene match: 9. CDR3 size: 15 residues.

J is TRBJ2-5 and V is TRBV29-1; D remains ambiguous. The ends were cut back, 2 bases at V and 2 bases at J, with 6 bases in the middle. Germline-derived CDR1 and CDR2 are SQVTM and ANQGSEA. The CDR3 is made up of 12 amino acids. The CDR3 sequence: CSVEHLQETQYF. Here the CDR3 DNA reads TGCAGCGTTGAACACCTACAAGAGACCCAGTACTTC.

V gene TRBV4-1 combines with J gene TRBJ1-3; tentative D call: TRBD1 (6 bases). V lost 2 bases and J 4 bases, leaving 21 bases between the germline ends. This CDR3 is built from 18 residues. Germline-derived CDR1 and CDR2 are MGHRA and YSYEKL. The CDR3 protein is CASSQSPVGGLRGNTIYF. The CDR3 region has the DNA TGCGCCAGCAGCCAATCCCCGGTGGGGGGCTTAAGGGGAAACACCATATATTTT.

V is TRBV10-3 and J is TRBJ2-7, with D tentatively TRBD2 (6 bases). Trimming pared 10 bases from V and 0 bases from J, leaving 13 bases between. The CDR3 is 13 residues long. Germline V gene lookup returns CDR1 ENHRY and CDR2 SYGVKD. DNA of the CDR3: TGTGCCACGATGGACGGGAGCTCCTACGAGCAGTACTTC. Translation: CATMDGSSYEQYF.

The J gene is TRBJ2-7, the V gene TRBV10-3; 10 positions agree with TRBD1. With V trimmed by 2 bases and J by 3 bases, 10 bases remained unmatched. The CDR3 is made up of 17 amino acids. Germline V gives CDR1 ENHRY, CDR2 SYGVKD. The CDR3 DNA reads TGTGCCATCAGTGAGGGTTGGGGCGGACAGGGGGACTACGAGCAGTACTTC. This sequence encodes CAISEGWGGQGDYEQYF.

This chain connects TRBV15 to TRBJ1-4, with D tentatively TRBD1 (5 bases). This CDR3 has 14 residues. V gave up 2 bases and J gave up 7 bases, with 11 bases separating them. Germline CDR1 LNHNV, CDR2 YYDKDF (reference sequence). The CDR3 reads CATSRQGSSEKLFF. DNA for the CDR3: TGTGCCACCAGCAGACAGGGTTCAAGTGAAAAACTGTTTTTT.

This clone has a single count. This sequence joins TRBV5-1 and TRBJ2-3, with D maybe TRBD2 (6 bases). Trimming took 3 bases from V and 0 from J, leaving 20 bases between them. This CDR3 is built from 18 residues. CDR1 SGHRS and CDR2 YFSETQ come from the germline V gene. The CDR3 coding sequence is TGCGCCAGCAGCTCCCGGGACTCGGCTCCCTCTAGCACAGATACGCAGTATTTT. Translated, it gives CASSSRDSAPSSTDTQYF.